The 14 T cell receptor beta chains presented below share a single source sample, sequenced in a study of Ad26.COV2.S vaccination and SARS-CoV-2 variants. As to treatment: 15 to 20 received Ad26.COV2.S at low or high dose, single or two shots; roughly 5 received placebo; per-sample allocation not given. Day 63 following the first vaccine or placebo injection was when the samples were taken. Sequenced by immunoSEQ multiplex PCR; TCRdb stores in-frame clones only, minus some. Of about 320,000 clones listed, just over 85% are singletons. The source material was peripheral blood, sampled in a trial of Ad26.COV2.S vaccine versus placebo. The receptors were sampled from a person between 18 and 65 years old who received the Ad26.COV2.S COVID-19 vaccine or a placebo.

The V and J genes are TRBV15 and TRBJ2-1, with D tentatively TRBD1 (5 bases). There are 15 residues in the CDR3. Germline V gene lookup returns CDR1 LNHNV and CDR2 YYDKDF (reference sequence). Trimming took off 4 bases at V and 4 bases at J, with 14 bases between the two ends. The CDR3: CATSNTAGSYNEQFF. For the CDR3, the DNA is TGTGCCACCAGCAATACTGCAGGGTCGTACAATGAGCAGTTCTTC.

The chain uses TRBV19 and TRBJ1-5; maybe TRBD1 (6 bases). This CDR3 contains 14 residues. Germline CDR1 reads LNHDA; CDR2 reads SQIVND (reference sequence). The V end lost 2 bases, the J end lost 5 bases, and 10 bases lay between the germline ends. For the CDR3, the DNA is TGTGCCAGTAGTATAAGGGGGGATTATCAGCCCCAGCATTTT. It yields the protein CASSIRGDYQPQHF.

This sequence joins TRBV6-5 and TRBJ2-7; D may be TRBD1 (6 bases). This CDR3 is 14 amino acids long. The germline gives CDR1 MNHEY, CDR2 SVGAGI. The V end lost 8 bases, the J end lost 2 bases, and 16 bases lay between the germline ends. The CDR3 protein is CASASRDIAYEQYF. For the CDR3, the DNA is TGTGCCAGCGCCTCAAGGGACATCGCCTACGAGCAGTACTTC.

The J gene is TRBJ2-3, the V gene TRBV5-8; the match to TRBD2 covers 8 bases. Looked up from germline, CDR1 is SGHTS and CDR2 is YDEGEE. There are 15 residues in the CDR3. With V trimmed by 7 bases and J by 2 bases, 9 bases remained unmatched. CDR3 loop: CASSRGGAYTDTQYF. In nucleotides, the CDR3 is TGTGCCAGCTCCCGGGGGGGGGCTTACACAGATACGCAGTATTTT.

The chain employs TRBV7-2 and TRBJ1-1; 12 bases are a match to TRBD1. This CDR3 is built from 16 residues. Germline CDR1 reads SGHTA; CDR2 reads FQGNSA. With 6 bases clipped from V and 6 bases from J, the junction kept 11 bases outside the gene matches. The DNA for the CDR3 is TGTGCCAGCAGTAGGGGGACAGGGGGCGCGAAGCCTGAAGCTTTCTTT. Protein: CASSRGTGGAKPEAFF.

J is TRBJ2-7 and V is TRBV7-2; 7 positions match TRBD2. The V gene's germline CDR1 is SGHTA and CDR2 FQGNSA. V dropped 4 bases and J dropped 5; count of bases not matched to a gene: 8. This CDR3 is built from 14 residues. The CDR3 here is CASSSGLVVNEQYF. CDR3 bases: TGTGCCAGCAGCTCAGGACTAGTTGTGAACGAGCAGTACTTC.

The V gene is TRBV7-9, the J gene TRBJ2-5, with D uncertain. The V end was cut by 1 base, the J end by 9 bases, with 9 bases between. The CDR3 consists of 12 residues. The germline gives CDR1 SEHNR, CDR2 FQNEAQ (reference sequence). DNA for the CDR3: TGTGCCAGCAGCTTAGATCCTAGGGCCCAGTACTTC. Translated, it gives CASSLDPRAQYF.

The V call is TRBV2, the J call TRBJ1-6, with D possibly TRBD1 on 6 matching bases. Germline loops: CDR1 SNHLY, CDR2 FYNNEI. The length of the CDR3 is 14 residues. Trimming cost V 9 bases and J 8 bases, with 17 bases left between them. For the CDR3, the DNA is TGTGCCAGTCGAACCGGGACAAATTATTCACCCCTCCACTTT. Translated, it gives CASRTGTNYSPLHF.

V is TRBV10-3 and J is TRBJ2-3; 7 positions match TRBD1. The V segment lost 6 bases and the J segment 0 bases; nucleotides outside the gene matches: 6. Germline V gives CDR1 ENHRY, CDR2 SYGVKD. This CDR3 is 15 amino acids long. In DNA form, the CDR3 reads TGTGCCATCAGCGTCCAGGGGGTAAGCACAGATACGCAGTATTTT. This sequence encodes CAISVQGVSTDTQYF.

The chain couples TRBV2 to TRBJ2-5; no clear D gene. The CDR3 covers 12 residues. Germline CDR1 SNHLY, CDR2 FYNNEI. Deletions cut 1 base from V and 4 bases from J, with 4 bases between. In DNA form, the CDR3 reads TGTGCCAGCAGTGAAGACAGAGAGACCCAGTACTTC. Its protein product is CASSEDRETQYF.

V is TRBV7-9 and J is TRBJ1-5; D is ambiguous. V lost 5 bases to trimming and J lost 2 bases, with 7 bases between them. Germline V gives CDR1 SEHNR, CDR2 FQNEAQ (reference sequence). The CDR3 is 13 residues long. CDR3 sequence reads: CASSTKGNQPQHF. In nucleotides, the CDR3 is TGTGCCAGCAGCACGAAGGGCAATCAGCCCCAGCATTTT.

The CDR3 DNA reads TGTGCCAGCAATCTAGCGGGGGGACAATACAATGAGCAGTTCTTC. Its protein product is CASNLAGGQYNEQFF. This chain connects TRBV27 to TRBJ2-1; 11 bases match TRBD2. The CDR3 covers 15 residues. V trimming: 7 bases; J trimming: 4 bases; junction bases outside the gene matches: 6. Germline V gene data show CDR1 as MNHEY and CDR2 as SMNVEV (reference sequence).

This chain links TRBV7-2 with TRBJ1-1; 9 bases agree with TRBD1. Germline V gene data show CDR1 as SGHTA and CDR2 as FQGNSA. With V trimmed by 5 bases and J by 1 base, 2 bases remained unmatched. The CDR3 is 14 residues long. The CDR3, as DNA: TGTGCCAGCAGCCTGGACAGGGGGAACACTGAAGCTTTCTTT. This gives the protein CASSLDRGNTEAFF.

The gene calls are TRBV15 and TRBJ1-5; no clear D gene. Per germline, CDR1 LNHNV and CDR2 YYDKDF (reference sequence). V lost 0 bases, J lost 6 bases, and 12 bases lay in between. This CDR3 is built from 15 residues. As DNA, the CDR3 is TGTGCCACCAGCAGAGATTGGCCACCCCCTCAGCCCCAGCATTTT. It is translated as CATSRDWPPPQPQHF. Full variable domain (remainder filled in from reference TRBV15 and TRBJ1-5): DAMVIQNPRYQVTQFGKPVTLSCSQTLNHNVMYWYQQKSSQAPKLLFHYYDKDFNNEADTPDNFQSRRPNTSFCFLDIRSPGLGDTAMYLCATSRDWPPPQPQHFGDGTRLSIL.